This T cell receptor beta chain was found in a study of shared clonotypes between healthy human individuals. Germline CDR1 is SGHAT and CDR2 is FQNNGV. The V and J ends lost 5 bases and 4 bases respectively, with 15 bases between them. The CDR3 totals 15 residues. Sequencing was performed with immunoSEQ multiplex PCR; in TCRdb, only in-frame clones are kept and a portion is missing. The data contain over 2,000,000 clones, 80% to 95% of them seen just once; the ten biggest clones take up over 1.5%. The naive CD8 fraction comprised CD45RO-negative cells positively selected for CCR7 and excluded terminally differentiated effector memory CD45RA+ cells.

The TCR was taken from a man aged 18 to 30 in good health. Some clones in this sample may be carry-over from other donors' samples. The rearrangement links TRBV11-2 to TRBJ2-1; TRBD2 might be the D (5 bases). The specimen sequenced was naive CD8+ T cells from PBMCs. The CDR3 protein is CASSPRAGGYNEQFF. The CDR3 region has the DNA TGTGCCAGCAGCCCCCGTGCGGGCGGGTACAATGAGCAGTTCTTC.